The 23 T cell receptor beta chains below all came from one sample that was sequenced in a study of blood T cells in healthy people across ages (dated by TCRdb to between 2014 and 2017). Library preparation was by 5' RACE. Reads for this sample came from an Illumina HiSeq 2500. A second 7 to 11 cycle PCR used a sample-barcoded 5' primer and a J-beta primer mix. TCRdb reanalyzed the raw reads on its own, using fastp at Q25 for trimming and MiXCR for clone calling, and kept in-frame beta chains. All rows with the same CDR3 protein become a single entry with the most common DNA and genes. The sample table shows around 790,000 distinct CDR3 sequences, and more than 40% are seen once. The biggest ten clones account for about a fifth of the sample. The source material was blood. All receptors derive from a man aged 60-69 years in good health.

The chain has TRBV30 and TRBJ1-2, with TRBD1 matching 9 bases. The J segment lost 4 bases and the V segment lost 3 bases, leaving 3 bases of the junction unmatched. The germline V gene has CDR1 GTSNPN and CDR2 SVGIG (reference sequence). The CDR3 has 13 amino acids. The chain's CDR3 is CAWSKTGGYGYTF. The DNA for the CDR3 is TGTGCCTGGAGCAAGACAGGGGGCTATGGCTACACCTTC.

A few counts support this clonotype. This chain uses TRBV7-2 with TRBJ1-5; TRBD1 is a possible D gene (6 bases). The CDR3 contains 15 residues. CDR1 and CDR2 from the germline V gene are SGHTA and FQGNSA. Trimming pared 5 bases from V and 6 bases from J, leaving 17 bases between. The CDR3 loop is CASSPGGALGQPQHF. Written as DNA, the CDR3 is TGTGCCAGCAGCCCGGGGGGGGCGCTGGGTCAGCCCCAGCATTTT.

This clonotype appeared a single time. The J gene is TRBJ2-1, the V gene TRBV2; TRBD2 matches at 7 bases. Germline CDR1 SNHLY, CDR2 FYNNEI. The V gene end was trimmed by 9 bases and the J gene end by 1 base; junction bases not matched to a gene: 12. This CDR3 is built from 16 residues. Here the CDR3 DNA reads TGTGCCAGGTCGACTAGCTTGAATGAGTCCTACAATGAGCAGTTCTTC. The encoded protein is CARSTSLNESYNEQFF.

The rearrangement links TRBV18 to TRBJ1-6; maybe TRBD1 (5 bases). The CDR3 length is 14 residues. Germline V gene lookup returns CDR1 KGHSH and CDR2 LQKENI. Trimming stripped 1 base from V and 8 bases from J, with 9 bases between. In DNA form, the CDR3 reads TGTGCCAGCTCACCACAGGGGATGGATTCACCCCTCCACTTT. It specifies CASSPQGMDSPLHF.

This clonotype was counted only a few times. The J gene is TRBJ2-4, the V gene TRBV20-1; TRBD2 agrees at 9 bases. V dropped 6 bases and J dropped 0; count of bases not matched to a gene: 12. This CDR3 region has 17 residues. Germline loops: CDR1 DFQATT, CDR2 SNEGSKA (reference sequence). CDR3 protein: CSALRHSSGVAKNIQYF. The CDR3, as DNA: TGCAGTGCCCTCCGGCATTCTAGCGGGGTAGCCAAAAACATTCAGTACTTC.

The chain recombines TRBV9 with TRBJ2-1; D is perhaps TRBD2 (6 bases). Trimming took off 3 bases at V and 6 bases at J, with 16 bases between the two ends. This CDR3 is 15 amino acids long. Germline lookup yields CDR1 SGDLS and CDR2 YYNGEE. DNA for the CDR3: TGTGCCAGCAGCGCCCAATCGGAGGGGACCAATGAGCAGTTCTTC. It yields the protein CASSAQSEGTNEQFF.

Of note for this clonotype: The junction does not match germline at one end; this may be a read error. This chain joins TRBV10-3 and TRBJ2-6; 7 bases are a match to TRBD1. This CDR3 is 16 amino acids long. The germline V gene has CDR1 ENHRY and CDR2 SYGVKD. CDR3 in amino acids: CAISSIGTDGANVLTF. In DNA form, the CDR3 reads TGTGCTATCAGTTCGATAGGGACAGATGGGGCCAACGTCCTGACTTTC.

This clonotype came up a few times. J is TRBJ1-2 and V is TRBV6-5; D unclear. CDR1 is MNHEY and CDR2 is SVGAGI in the germline V gene. CDR3 size: 13 residues. Trimming removed 8 bases from V and 8 bases from J, with 18 bases in between. The CDR3, as DNA: TGTGCCAGCTCCATTACCGATATAGGAGGCTACACCTTC. This translates into CASSITDIGGYTF.

This clonotype was counted between two and nine times. This chain joins TRBV7-9 and TRBJ2-5; a weak D match, TRBD1 (5 bases). Germline lookup yields CDR1 SEHNR and CDR2 FQNEAQ (reference sequence). The CDR3 has 15 residues. V was clipped by 2 bases and J by 0 bases, with 10 bases between them. This chain's CDR3 is CASSLLLGDQETQYF. Here the CDR3 DNA reads TGTGCCAGCAGCTTACTTTTAGGGGACCAAGAGACCCAGTACTTC.

V usage is TRBV2 and J usage is TRBJ2-3, with D hard to call. This CDR3 has 15 residues. Trimming cost V 4 bases and J 2 bases, with 13 bases left between them. Germline loops: CDR1 SNHLY, CDR2 FYNNEI. For the CDR3, the DNA is TGTGCCAGCAGTGTGACTGGGCAGGTCACAGATACGCAGTATTTT. Translating gives CASSVTGQVTDTQYF.

The chain employs TRBV5-1 and TRBJ1-3; D gene unclear. CDR1 SGHRS and CDR2 YFSETQ come from the germline V gene. Trimming removed 1 base from V and 0 bases from J, with 11 bases in between. The CDR3 runs 16 residues. The CDR3 protein is CASSLNSRSSGNTIYF. The CDR3, as DNA: TGCGCCAGCAGCTTGAATAGCAGGAGCTCTGGAAACACCATATATTTT.

As to this clonotype: A read error may produce the germline difference seen at one junction end. The chain combines TRBV7-2 with TRBJ1-2; D is uncertain. The germline V gene has CDR1 SGHTA and CDR2 FQGNSA. The CDR3 runs 15 residues. The CDR3, as DNA: TGTGCCAGCAGAGCCTCCCCACTCCAGAACTATGGCTGCACCTTC. Translated, it gives CASRASPLQNYGCTF.

J is TRBJ2-5 and V is TRBV7-9, with unresolved D. The V and J ends lost 5 bases and 4 bases respectively, with 8 bases between them. CDR3 length equals 12 residues. Per the germline V gene, CDR1 is SEHNR and CDR2 is FQNEAQ (reference sequence). CDR3 DNA: TGTGCCAGCAGCCCTTCGATAGAGACCCAGTACTTC. Its translation is CASSPSIETQYF.

This clonotype showed up just a few times. This chain connects TRBV6-5 to TRBJ2-7; D might be TRBD1 (6 bases). The CDR3 totals 14 residues. Germline V lookup: CDR1 MNHEY, CDR2 SVGAGI. V was shortened by 6 bases and J by 1 base, with 13 bases between the two germline ends. The CDR3 protein is CASSTGIGSYEQYF. CDR3 nucleotides: TGTGCCAGCAGCACAGGGATAGGGTCCTACGAGCAGTACTTC.

V usage is TRBV30 and J usage is TRBJ2-7; D uncertain. This CDR3 comprises 13 residues. The germline gives CDR1 GTSNPN, CDR2 SVGIG (reference sequence). V lost 3 bases and J lost 6, with 15 bases in between. In nucleotides, the CDR3 is TGTGCCTGGAGCCGTGGCAACGCGGTCGAGCAGTACTTC. Its protein is CAWSRGNAVEQYF.

The rearrangement uses TRBV20-1 and TRBJ2-7; 7 nucleotides agree with TRBD2. The CDR3 covers 14 residues. Germline V gene sequence: CDR1 DFQATT, CDR2 SNEGSKA (reference sequence). V shed 4 bases, J shed 2 bases, and the junction held 8 bases outside the gene matches. Here the CDR3 reads CSATAPGLTYEQYF. CDR3 bases: TGCAGTGCTACAGCCCCGGGACTAACCTACGAGCAGTACTTC.

The genes are TRBV3-1 and TRBJ2-3, with D perhaps given as TRBD1 or TRBD2 (6 bases each). Germline V gene sequence: CDR1 LGHDT, CDR2 YNNKEL (reference sequence). Trimming shortened V by 5 bases and J by 2 bases, and 17 bases separated the two germline ends. The CDR3 consists of 16 residues. The CDR3 sequence is CASSYQSGGLTDTQYF. The CDR3 DNA reads TGTGCCAGCAGCTATCAATCCGGGGGCCTCACAGATACGCAGTATTTT.

The J gene is TRBJ2-3, the V gene TRBV29-1, with TRBD1 identical over 9 bases. CDR1 is SQVTM, CDR2 ANQGSEA, per germline. Unmatched junction bases numbered 5, after V lost 6 bases and J lost 1 base. This CDR3 comprises 14 residues. The CDR3 nucleotides read TGCAGCGTCGCCCGGGACAGGGGCACAGATACGCAGTATTTT. This translates into CSVARDRGTDTQYF.

The J gene is TRBJ1-5, the V gene TRBV20-1; the D gene is possibly TRBD1 (5 bases). V was shortened by 0 bases and J by 7 bases, with 10 bases between the two germline ends. This CDR3 comprises 13 residues. Germline V gene data show CDR1 as DFQATT and CDR2 as SNEGSKA (reference sequence). The CDR3: CSARDSGKQPQHF. DNA for the CDR3: TGCAGTGCTAGAGATTCAGGGAAGCAGCCCCAGCATTTT.

This chain connects TRBV5-1 to TRBJ2-5, with D possibly being TRBD1 (5 bases). Trimming shortened V by 0 bases and J by 5 bases, and 11 bases separated the two germline ends. The CDR3 covers 14 residues. Germline CDR1 SGHRS, CDR2 YFSETQ. CDR3 nucleotides: TGCGCCAGCAGCTTGGAAGGGGCCTATGAGACCCAGTACTTC. It specifies CASSLEGAYETQYF.

As to this clonotype: One end of the junction fails to match germline, which may point to a read error. For the CDR3, the DNA is TGTGCCAGCAGTCAAGCGAGGGGCGCTTCCGGGGCCAACGTCCTGACTTTC. This gives the protein CASSQARGASGANVLTF. The J gene is TRBJ2-6, the V gene TRBV6-1, with D perhaps given as TRBD1 or TRBD2 (5 bases each). Germline CDR1 reads MNHNS; CDR2 reads SASEGT. The CDR3 runs 17 residues.

The chain uses TRBV9 and TRBJ1-6, with D perhaps TRBD1 (5 bases). Germline V CDR1 and CDR2: SGDLS, YYNGEE. This CDR3 has 14 residues. V was pared by 2 bases and J by 9 bases, with 12 bases between. The CDR3 DNA is TGTGCCAGCAGCGTTAGGACAACAGGTTCACCCCTCCACTTT. This codes for CASSVRTTGSPLHF.

The chain has TRBV4-3 and TRBJ2-6; 8 positions match TRBD1. In germline, CDR1 is LGHNA, CDR2 YSLEER. The CDR3 is made up of 18 amino acids. Trimming removed 1 base from V and 3 bases from J; junction bases left unmatched: 8. This chain's CDR3 is CASSQVAQGVSGANVLTF. The CDR3 DNA sequence: TGCGCCAGCAGCCAAGTAGCACAGGGGGTGAGTGGGGCCAACGTCCTGACTTTC.